This note documents a single T cell receptor beta chain sequence. The sample is drawn from a study of T-cell reconstitution after alpha-beta-depleted transplantation in children. A TCRbeta library incorporating unique molecular identifiers was prepared. TCRdb called the PCR reads again in MiXCR, with one record for every CDR3 protein. The repertoire holds 15,000 to 20,000 distinct CDR3 sequences, with approximately 13% as singletons. Per the germline V gene, CDR1 is DFQATT and CDR2 is SNEGSKA (reference sequence). The CDR3 spans 12 residues. Trimming took 6 bases from V and 6 from J; bases not matched to a gene: 8.

The receptor was derived from a boy under two years old who had a stem cell transplant for Wiskott-Aldrich syndrome, so the T cells may come from the graft donor. The gene calls are TRBV20-1 and TRBJ2-7; TRBD1 matches at 7 bases. The sequences come from PBMCs, mostly from graft donor cells, collected 180 days after TCRalphabeta/CD19-depleted stem cell transplant. The DNA for the CDR3 is TGCAGTGCGGGACAGTCAATAAGCGAGCAGTACTTC. Translating gives CSAGQSISEQYF.